A selection of T cell receptor beta chains follows, all from one sample in a study of early T cells in non-severe SARS-CoV-2 infection. TCRdb re-analysed the 5' RACE reads in MiXCR, keeping a single row per CDR3 protein. The sample yields roughly 43,000 distinct CDR3 sequences, less than 30% seen once. Sequenced material: whole blood, taken at baseline. These receptors were obtained from an adult who was a healthcare worker with PCR-confirmed SARS-CoV-2 infection or an uninfected control (not recorded which). CDR3s include the opening cysteine and the closing phenylalanine or tryptophan. The D gene is left open where the match is weak. Some rows have no size entry. The others give once, few or many, or a class for an expanded clone.

>TRBV20-1|TRBJ2-1|TRBD2|few
TGCAGTGCTAGTGACGGGGGACTAGGTTCCTACAATGAGCAGTTCTTC
CSASDGGLGSYNEQFF
>TRBV5-6|TRBJ2-1|.|.
TGTGCCAGCAGCAGGGCCGGGGGCTCCTACAATGAGCAGTTCTTC
CASSRAGGSYNEQFF
>TRBV7-6|TRBJ1-6|.|many
TGTGCCAGCAGCCAAACAGGGAGCTCCTATAATTCAGCACCCCTCCACTTT
CASSQTGSSYNSAPLHF
>TRBV6-1|TRBJ2-6|TRBD2|few
TGTGCCAGCAGTAACGCTAGGACTAGCGGGCGGATCTCCAACGTCCTGACTTTC
CASSNARTSGRISNVLTF
>TRBV10-3|TRBJ1-1|TRBD1|.
TGTGCCATCAGTGGGGGTCAGGGGGCACCTGAAGCTTTCTTT
CAISGGQGAPEAFF
>TRBV4-3|TRBJ1-5|TRBD1|.
TGCGCCAGCAGCCCCGGACAGGGGGCAGTTAGCAATCAGCCCCAGCATTTT
CASSPGQGAVSNQPQHF
>TRBV27|TRBJ1-4|.|few
TGTGCCAGCAGTTGGGGTGAAAAACTGTTTTTT
CASSWGEKLFF
>TRBV7-9|TRBJ2-7|.|.
TGTGCCAGCAGCCTCCAGGGACCCCGGAGGGTCGAGCAGTACTTC
CASSLQGPRRVEQYF
>TRBV2|TRBJ2-1|TRBD2|few
TGTGCCAGCAGCGGACTAGCGGGCTACAATGAGCAGTTCTTC
CASSGLAGYNEQFF
>TRBV6-5|TRBJ2-1|.|few
TGTGCCAGCAGGCTATCGGACTCGTACAATGAGCAGTTCTTC
CASRLSDSYNEQFF
>TRBV20-1|TRBJ2-7|.|.
TGCAGTGCTAGAGATTATGGCAGGGGAGTTAGGGAGCAGTACTTC
CSARDYGRGVREQYF
>TRBV2|TRBJ1-1|.|.
TGTGCCAGCAGCGAGGAAGTGGGGGGTCACACTGAAGCTTTCTTT
CASSEEVGGHTEAFF
>TRBV6-1|TRBJ2-7|.|few
TGTGCCAGCAGTGAGAGAATTGCAGCCTACGAGCAGTACTTC
CASSERIAAYEQYF
>TRBV12-3/TRBV12-4|TRBJ2-7|.|.
TGTGCCAGCAGTTTTCGGGTCTCGAGCTCCTACGAGCAGTACTTC
CASSFRVSSSYEQYF
>TRBV6-5|TRBJ1-5|.|.
TGTGCCAGCAGTAAAAGGGGTATGGGCAATCAGCCCCAGCATTTT
CASSKRGMGNQPQHF
>TRBV5-4|TRBJ2-1|.|.
TGTGCCAGCAGCTTGGCCTTAGGCGGCACCTACAATGAGCAGTTCTTC
CASSLALGGTYNEQFF
>TRBV7-9|TRBJ1-4|.|.
TGTGCCAGCAGCTGGGGGCAGGATGAAAAACTGTTTTTT
CASSWGQDEKLFF
>TRBV2|TRBJ1-2|.|.
TGTGCCAGCAGTACCGGACAGAACTTCTATGGCTACACCTTC
CASSTGQNFYGYTF
>TRBV6-1|TRBJ1-5|.|.
TGTGCCAGCAGTGTAGGACCGTACAATCAGCCCCAGCATTTT
CASSVGPYNQPQHF
>TRBV4-1|TRBJ2-7|TRBD1|few
TGCGCCAGCAGCCAAACCGGGACAGGGGTGAGGGAGCAGTACTTC
CASSQTGTGVREQYF
>TRBV7-2|TRBJ2-5|.|.
TGTGCCAGCAGCTTAGTCTTCCAAGAGACCCAGTACTTC
CASSLVFQETQYF
>TRBV11-2|TRBJ2-7|TRBD2|few
TGTGCCAGCGGATCGCGGGGGGGCCCCTACGAGCAGTACTTC
CASGSRGGPYEQYF
>TRBV6-5|TRBJ2-7|.|few
TGTGCCAGCAGTTACCTCGGCAGCTACGAGCAGTACTTC
CASSYLGSYEQYF
>TRBV7-2|TRBJ1-6|TRBD1|.
TGTGCCAGCAGCCGCTACCGACAGGGGAATAATTCACCCCTCCACTTT
CASSRYRQGNNSPLHF
>TRBV6-2/TRBV6-3|TRBJ2-5|TRBD1|.
TGTGCCAGCAGCTCCGGGACAGTAGTTCAAGAGACCCAGTACTTC
CASSSGTVVQETQYF
>TRBV9|TRBJ2-3|.|many
TGTGCCAGCAGCGTAGCAGATACGCAGTATTTT
CASSVADTQYF
>TRBV13|TRBJ1-6|.|.
TGTGCCAGCAGCTTCTGGGGTAATTCACCCCTCCACTTT
CASSFWGNSPLHF
>TRBV7-9|TRBJ1-2|.|many
TGTGCCAGCGGGGCAGCCGCCGGGGGCTACACCTTC
CASGAAAGGYTF
>TRBV15|TRBJ2-1|TRBD1|.
TGTGCCACCAGCAGAGAGGGACAGAGCTACAATGAGCAGTTCTTC
CATSREGQSYNEQFF
>TRBV20-1|TRBJ2-1|.|.
TGCAGTGCTAGCGGGGGACGTCACAATGAGCAGTTCTTC
CSASGGRHNEQFF
>TRBV5-6|TRBJ2-5|.|.
TGTGCCAGCAGCTCCCTCTCATACTCCCGGGACCACAAAAGAGAGACCCAGTACTTC
CASSSLSYSRDHKRETQYF
>TRBV13|TRBJ1-1|.|.
TGTGCCAGCAGCTTACAGGGGCGGGGCACTGAAGCTTTCTTT
CASSLQGRGTEAFF
>TRBV5-1|TRBJ2-3|.|.
TGCGCCAGCAGCTCGGACTGGAGGGATACGCAGTATTTT
CASSSDWRDTQYF
>TRBV6-4|TRBJ2-1|.|.
TGTGCCAGCAGTGATCCCAGGGTCGGTGAGCAGTTCTTC
CASSDPRVGEQFF
>TRBV10-2|TRBJ2-1|.|.
TGCGCCAGCAGTGAGGTCGGGGGCAATGAGCAGTTCTTC
CASSEVGGNEQFF
>TRBV6-5|TRBJ2-7|TRBD1|.
TGTGCCAGCAGTAAACCGGGACAGGGGACCTACGAGCAGTACTTC
CASSKPGQGTYEQYF